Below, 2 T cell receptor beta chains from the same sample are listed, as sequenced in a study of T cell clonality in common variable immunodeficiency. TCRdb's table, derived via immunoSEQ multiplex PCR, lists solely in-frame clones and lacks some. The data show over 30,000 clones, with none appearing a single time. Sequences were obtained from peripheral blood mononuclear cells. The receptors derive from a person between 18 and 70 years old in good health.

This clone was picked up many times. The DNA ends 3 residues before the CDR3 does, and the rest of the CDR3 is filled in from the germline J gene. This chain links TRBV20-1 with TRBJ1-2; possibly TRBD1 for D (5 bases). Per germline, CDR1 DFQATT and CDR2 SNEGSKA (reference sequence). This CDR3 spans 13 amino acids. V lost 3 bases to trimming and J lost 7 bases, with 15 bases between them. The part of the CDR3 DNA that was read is TGCAGTGCTAGCCCAAAGCAGGGCTTTGGC. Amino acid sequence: CSASPKQGFG. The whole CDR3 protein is CSASPKQGFGYTF.

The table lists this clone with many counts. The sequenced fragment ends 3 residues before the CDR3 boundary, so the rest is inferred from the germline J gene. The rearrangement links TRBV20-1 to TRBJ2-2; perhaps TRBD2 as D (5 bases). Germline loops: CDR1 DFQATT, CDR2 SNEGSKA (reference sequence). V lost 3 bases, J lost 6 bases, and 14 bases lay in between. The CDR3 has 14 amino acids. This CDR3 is CSARVGLPSGELFF. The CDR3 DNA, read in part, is TGCAGTGCTAGGGTTGGACTCCCTTCCGGGGAG.